The clone carrying this T cell receptor beta chain was counted only a few times. Its specificity is unknown. The data originate from a study of identical twins. Trimming shortened V by 3 bases and J by 2 bases, and 11 bases separated the two germline ends. There are 15 residues in the CDR3. Germline CDR1 and CDR2: MDHEN and SYDVKM. TCRdb independently ran MiXCR on the 5' RACE reads; one entry per CDR3 protein. In the table there are 1.5 million to 2 million distinct CDR3 sequences, under 35% of which are singletons. Points from the study as a whole: Invariant MAIT and iNKT cells are populations that could partly confound zero-insertion analyses. Beta out-of-frame sequences showed weaker excess sharing between twins.

The receptor's source is a newborn girl in good health. The material sequenced was cord blood. The genes are TRBV28 and TRBJ1-5, with D tentatively TRBD1 (5 bases). CDR3 in DNA: TGTGCCAGCAGTTTGGGCAGGGTGGGCAATCAGCCCCAGCATTTT. The encoded protein is CASSLGRVGNQPQHF.